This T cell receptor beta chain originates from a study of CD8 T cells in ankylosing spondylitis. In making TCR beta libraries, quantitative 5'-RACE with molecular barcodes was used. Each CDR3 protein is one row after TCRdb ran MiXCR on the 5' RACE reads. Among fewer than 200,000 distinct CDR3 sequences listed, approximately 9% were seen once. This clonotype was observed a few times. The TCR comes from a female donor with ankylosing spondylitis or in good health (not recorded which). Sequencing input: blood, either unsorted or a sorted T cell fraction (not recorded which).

The CDR3, as DNA: TGTGCCAGCAGTGAAAAGAGGGACAGGCCCTACACCGGGGAGCTGTTTTTT. This sequence encodes CASSEKRDRPYTGELFF. The genes are TRBV6-1 and TRBJ2-2, with 8 bases fitting TRBD1. The CDR3 is 17 amino acids. V shed 2 bases and J 3 bases; nucleotides not matched to a gene: 8. Looked up from germline, CDR1 is MNHNS and CDR2 is SASEGT.